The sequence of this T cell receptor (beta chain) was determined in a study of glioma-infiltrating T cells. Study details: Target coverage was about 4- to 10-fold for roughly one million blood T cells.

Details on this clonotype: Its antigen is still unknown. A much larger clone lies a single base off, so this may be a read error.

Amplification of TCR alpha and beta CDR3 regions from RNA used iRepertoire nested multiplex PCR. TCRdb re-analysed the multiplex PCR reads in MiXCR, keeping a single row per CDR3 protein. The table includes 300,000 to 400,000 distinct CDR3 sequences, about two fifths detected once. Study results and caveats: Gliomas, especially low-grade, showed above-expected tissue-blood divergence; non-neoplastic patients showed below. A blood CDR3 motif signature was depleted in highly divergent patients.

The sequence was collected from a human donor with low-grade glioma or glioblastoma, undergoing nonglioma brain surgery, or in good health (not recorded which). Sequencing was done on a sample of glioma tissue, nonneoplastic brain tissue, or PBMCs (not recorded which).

The CDR3, as DNA: TGTGCCATCAGTGATGATGGGGGTTCTAGATGGTGGAGTGAGCAGTTCTTC. This sequence encodes CAISDDGGSRWWSEQFF. The chain employs TRBV6-5 and TRBJ2-1; D assignment may be TRBD1 or TRBD2 (5 bases each). The CDR3 runs 17 residues. Germline CDR1 and CDR2: MNHEY and SVGAGI.